The sequence of this T cell receptor beta chain was determined in a study of STAT5B mutations in CD4+ large granular lymphocyte leukemia. The germline V gene encodes CDR1 SNHLY and CDR2 FYNNEI. CDR3 length equals 17 residues. The repertoire was sequenced with immunoSEQ multiplex PCR; TCRdb's copy has only in-frame clones and lacks some. The table shows over 25,000 clones, with around four fifths occurring only once. With respect to this clone: The antigen is undetermined. Germline and junction disagree at one end, which may indicate a read error.

Study outcomes and limitations: Top patient clones used TRBV06 genes more often: 8/27 versus 2/35 in controls.

The sequence came from a human donor in good health. Sequencing was done on a sample of CD4+ T cells from blood buffy coats. This sequence joins TRBV2 and TRBJ1-1; D is possibly TRBD1 (5 bases). The CDR3: CASSGAGVGGMNAEAFF. The CDR3 DNA reads as TGTGCCAGCAGTGGGGCCGGCGTGGGGGGTATGAACGCTGAAGCTTTCTTT.